These 24 T cell receptor beta chains originate from one sample sequenced in a study of cytotoxic CD8 clonotypes in ibrutinib-treated CLL. Profiled with immunoSEQ multiplex PCR; TCRdb holds only in-frame clones, not every one. The sample includes 35,000 or so clones, about 64% of them seen just once. Here the sequenced sample was PBMCs, taken at disease progression, from a patient treated with ibrutinib. Receptor source: a human donor with chronic lymphocytic leukemia.

This clone was found once. V and J are TRBV2 and TRBJ2-2, with 11 bases matching TRBD1. CDR3 length: 14 residues. Trimming took 6 bases from V and 5 from J; bases not matched to a gene: 2. Germline V gene sequence: CDR1 SNHLY, CDR2 FYNNEI. The chain's CDR3 is CASRGTGGTGELFF. The DNA for the CDR3 is TGTGCCAGCAGAGGGACAGGGGGAACCGGGGAGCTGTTTTTT.

The V call is TRBV6-5, the J call TRBJ1-3; weak D call: TRBD1 (6 bases). CDR3 length: 15 residues. Germline assignment: CDR1 MNHEY and CDR2 SVGAGI. V dropped 4 bases and J dropped 0 bases, with 10 bases sitting between them. CDR3 residues: CASSLDRYSGNTIYF. DNA of the CDR3: TGTGCCAGCAGTTTGGACAGATACTCTGGAAACACCATATATTTT.

This clone was seen a few times. The J gene is TRBJ1-6, the V gene TRBV27; D remains ambiguous. There are 15 residues in the CDR3. V lost 4 bases and J lost 0, with 7 bases in between. Germline assignment: CDR1 MNHEY and CDR2 SMNVEV (reference sequence). The DNA for the CDR3 is TGTGCCAGCAGTTCCAAGAACTCCTATAATTCACCCCTCCACTTT. It yields the protein CASSSKNSYNSPLHF.

This rearrangement joins TRBV5-4 to TRBJ2-5; 7 nucleotides line up with TRBD1. Germline V gene data show CDR1 as SGHNT and CDR2 as YYREEE (reference sequence). The CDR3 has 15 residues. Trimming at V came to 4 bases and at J to 4 bases, leaving 10 bases not matched to a gene. CDR3 DNA sequence: TGTGCCAGCAGCCCTGGGGGACAGTCCACAGAGACCCAGTACTTC. Its protein is CASSPGGQSTETQYF.

The table lists this clone with a count of one. This chain joins TRBV2 and TRBJ2-3, with 10 bases aligning to TRBD2. With 6 bases clipped from V and 6 bases from J, the junction kept 3 bases outside the gene matches. This CDR3 region has 13 residues. Germline CDR1 reads SNHLY; CDR2 reads FYNNEI. The CDR3 loop is CASRDSGGDTQYF. CDR3 nucleotide sequence: TGTGCCAGCAGAGATAGCGGGGGGGATACGCAGTATTTT.

The table lists this clone with a count of one. The chain is built from TRBV9 and TRBJ1-2; 8 positions match TRBD1. Germline CDR1 reads SGDLS; CDR2 reads YYNGEE. CDR3 length equals 15 residues. Germline trimming cut 0 bases from V and 4 bases from J; bases unmatched to any gene: 5. The CDR3 DNA follows: TGTGCCAGCAGCGTAGTCCCAGGGGGCGCCTATGGCTACACCTTC. Its translation is CASSVVPGGAYGYTF.

Notes on this clone: A junction boundary mismatches the germline segment, possibly from a read error. The chain links TRBV6-6 to TRBJ2-7; D perhaps matches TRBD1 (7 bases). CDR1 is MNHNY, CDR2 SVGAGI, per germline (reference sequence). The CDR3 spans 12 residues. In DNA, the CDR3 is TGTGCCAGCAGTTACCCGGAGGGGGCACTTCACTTC. Protein: CASSYPEGALHF.

The chain employs TRBV1 and TRBJ2-2; the table's D call TRBD2 went unverified against the DNA. TRBV1 represents a pseudogene. The CDR3 runs 20 residues. The CDR3 protein is CTSSQEELAVFVRGTGELFF. The CDR3 bases are TGCACCAGCAGCCAAGAGGAGCTAGCGGTGTTCGTTAGGGGCACCGGGGAGCTGTTTTTT.

Of note for this clone: An end of the junction does not agree with germline; a read error may underlie this. The V and J genes are TRBV6-1 and TRBJ2-7; D tentatively reads TRBD1 or TRBD2 (6 bases each). Germline loops: CDR1 MNHNS, CDR2 SASEGT. The CDR3 runs 18 residues. CDR3 sequence: CATSDLTPTGRTSYEQYF. CDR3 DNA: TGTGCCACCAGTGATTTGACCCCTACAGGGAGGACCTCCTACGAGCAGTACTTC.

This chain connects TRBV27 to TRBJ1-1, with D hard to call. The CDR3 runs to 13 residues. Germline CDR1 and CDR2: MNHEY and SMNVEV (reference sequence). V lost 2 bases to trimming and J lost 0 bases, with 4 bases between them. CDR3 region: CASSLKMNTEAFF. The CDR3 nucleotides are TGTGCCAGCAGTTTAAAAATGAACACTGAAGCTTTCTTT.

The genes are TRBV6-5 and TRBJ2-7; no reliable D call. This CDR3 contains 11 residues. Germline V lookup: CDR1 MNHEY, CDR2 SVGAGI. V lost 6 bases and J 6 bases, leaving 9 bases between the germline ends. CDR3 protein: CASSPPGEQYF. CDR3 coding DNA: TGTGCCAGCAGCCCCCCTGGCGAGCAGTACTTC.

The CDR3 DNA is TGCGCCAGCAGCTTGGCCAGGGGGCTCAACTACGAGCAGTACTTC. Translated, it gives CASSLARGLNYEQYF. V and J are TRBV5-1 and TRBJ2-7; TRBD1 matches at 8 bases. Losses at the gene ends were 0 bases for V and 3 bases for J; bases not matched to a gene: 5. This CDR3 is built from 15 residues. Germline CDR1 SGHRS, CDR2 YFSETQ.

The V gene is TRBV2, the J gene TRBJ2-5; possible D gene TRBD2, 6 bases. This CDR3 contains 15 residues. V gave up 3 bases and J gave up 4 bases, with 15 bases separating them. CDR1 and CDR2 (germline): SNHLY, FYNNEI. The CDR3 loop reads CASSDAVAGSETQYF. The CDR3 DNA sequence: TGTGCCAGCAGTGACGCTGTGGCGGGGTCAGAGACCCAGTACTTC.

This sequence joins TRBV5-4 and TRBJ2-2, with D perhaps TRBD1 (6 bases). Germline CDR1 is SGHNT and CDR2 is YYREEE (reference sequence). Trimming pared 1 base from V and 0 bases from J, leaving 7 bases between. This CDR3 has 15 residues. The CDR3 sequence is CASSLRTANTGELFF. Written as DNA, the CDR3 is TGTGCCAGCAGCTTGAGGACAGCGAACACCGGGGAGCTGTTTTTT.

The chain recombines TRBV10-3 with TRBJ1-1, with D possibly TRBD1 on 6 matching bases. The CDR3 consists of 17 residues. The germline V gene encodes CDR1 ENHRY and CDR2 SYGVKD. V was shortened by 1 base and J by 3 bases, with 18 bases between the two germline ends. DNA for the CDR3: TGTGCCATCAGTGAGTGGGGGGGGGCGCGAGCGGACACTGAAGCTTTCTTT. Amino acid sequence: CAISEWGGARADTEAFF.

The chain links TRBV19 to TRBJ1-2, with 12 bases matching TRBD1. Trimming took 1 base from V and 6 from J; bases not matched to a gene: 6. Looked up from germline, CDR1 is LNHDA and CDR2 is SQIVND (reference sequence). The CDR3 contains 16 residues. The CDR3 coding sequence is TGTGCCAGTAGTATAGGAGGGACAGGGGGCGCGGATGGCTACACCTTC. Its translation is CASSIGGTGGADGYTF.

The chain uses TRBV11-2 and TRBJ2-7; no clear D. The CDR3 is 12 residues long. V was shortened by 5 bases and J by 2 bases, with 7 bases between the two germline ends. Germline lookup yields CDR1 SGHAT and CDR2 FQNNGV. The CDR3 DNA follows: TGTGCCAGCAGCGACCTCCCCTACGAGCAGTACTTC. The encoded protein is CASSDLPYEQYF. Using reference TRBV11-2 and TRBJ2-7 for the parts outside the CDR3, the full variable domain is EAGVAQSPRYKIIEKRQSVAFWCNPISGHATLYWYQQILGQGPKLLIQFQNNGVVDDSQLPKDRFSAERLKGVDSTLKIQPAKLEDSAVYLCASSDLPYEQYFGPGTRLTVT.

The V and J genes are TRBV4-1 and TRBJ2-2; no firm D call. Germline V gives CDR1 MGHRA, CDR2 YSYEKL. The CDR3 contains 16 residues. Deletions cut 1 base from V and 7 bases from J, with 16 bases between. This CDR3 reads CASSQGFAAAGGELFF. In DNA form, the CDR3 reads TGCGCCAGCAGCCAAGGTTTCGCGGCGGCCGGCGGGGAGCTGTTTTTT.

The V gene is TRBV6-1, the J gene TRBJ1-3, with D uncertain. V was pared by 3 bases and J by 0 bases, with 12 bases between. CDR1 MNHNS and CDR2 SASEGT come from the germline V gene. The length of the CDR3 is 16 residues. The CDR3 loop is CASSDVRQASGNTIYF. The CDR3, as DNA: TGTGCCAGCAGTGATGTAAGGCAGGCCTCTGGAAACACCATATATTTT.

V usage is TRBV19 and J usage is TRBJ2-7, with D hard to call. Germline CDR1 reads LNHDA; CDR2 reads SQIVND (reference sequence). Deletions cut 3 bases from V and 6 bases from J, with 12 bases between. The CDR3 is 13 residues long. The CDR3 region has the DNA TGTGCCAGTAGTATTGGGCAGGCTAGCGAGCAGTACTTC. Translated: CASSIGQASEQYF.

This clone was recorded a few times. This rearrangement joins TRBV9 to TRBJ2-7, with TRBD1 matching over 9 bases. This CDR3 spans 15 amino acids. The trim removed 4 bases at V and 3 bases at J, leaving 8 bases unmatched. The germline CDR1 and CDR2 sequences are SGDLS and YYNGEE. CDR3 sequence reads: CASSRGQGFNYEQYF. The CDR3 bases are TGTGCCAGCAGCAGAGGACAGGGGTTTAACTACGAGCAGTACTTC.

In this sample, this clone turned up a few times. The chain carries TRBV7-8 and TRBJ1-2; D is uncertain. Germline lookup yields CDR1 SGHVS and CDR2 FQNEAQ. The CDR3 has 14 residues. The V end lost 1 base, the J end lost 4 bases, and 10 bases lay between the germline ends. In nucleotides, the CDR3 is TGTGCCAGCAGCTTAGAGGCAAATAGCTATGGCTACACCTTC. This translates into CASSLEANSYGYTF.

This clone appeared once. The chain carries TRBV11-3 and TRBJ1-1; D unresolved. Germline V gene lookup returns CDR1 SGHNT and CDR2 YENEEA. V lost 0 bases and J lost 1, with 3 bases in between. The CDR3 has 13 residues. The CDR3: CASSLDWNTEAFF. The CDR3 coding sequence is TGTGCCAGCAGCTTAGATTGGAACACTGAAGCTTTCTTT.

The chain carries TRBV7-8 and TRBJ2-7, with D tentatively TRBD2 (6 bases). This CDR3 region has 16 residues. Germline CDR1 and CDR2: SGHVS and FQNEAQ. V gave up 0 bases and J gave up 2 bases, with 14 bases separating them. For the CDR3, the DNA is TGTGCCAGCAGCTTAGCCATGGGTAGCGGCGCCTACGAGCAGTACTTC. It translates to CASSLAMGSGAYEQYF.